Detailed here is one T cell receptor beta chain. This sample includes further DNA sequences coding for the same CDR3. Seattle patients were enrolled while actively infected and followed longitudinally. The CDR3 has 14 amino acids. The V segment lost 1 base and the J segment 2 bases; nucleotides outside the gene matches: 2. CDR1 and CDR2 from the germline V gene are SGHTA and FQGNSA. The source of the sample is a study of blood T cell repertoires in COVID-19. Study in general: COVID-19 samples, acute and convalescent, were from the United States, Italy and Spain. The analysed material was cDNA or gDNA that came from T cells, B-cell-depleted T cells, or PBMCs.

In the original analysis: Amplified reference gene primers provided the basis for estimating nucleated cell counts. The protocol was immunoSEQ multiplex PCR, while the TCRdb copy is restricted to in-frame clones and leaves out a portion. V and J calls and clone size come straight from that table; D and trimming were deduced from the DNA. The sample holds 100,000 to 150,000 clones, more than 80% seen once. The receptor was derived from an elderly woman with COVID-19, enrolled during active disease. The genes are TRBV7-2 and TRBJ2-7; 7 bases map to TRBD2. Specimen: peripheral blood. The CDR3 loop is CASSLVGTTYEQYF. The CDR3 bases are TGTGCCAGCAGCTTAGTCGGGACTACCTACGAGCAGTACTTC.